This is a list of T cell receptor beta chains from one sample in a study of shared clonotypes between healthy human individuals. Method: immunoSEQ multiplex PCR; TCRdb's copy keeps in-frame clones and lacks some. Here the sample spans 2,500,000 or so clones, 93% being singletons. Sequenced sample: naive CD4+ T cells from PBMCs. Every receptor here comes from a young man in good health. Some clones in this sample may be carry-over from other donors' samples. Each CDR3 is given with its conserved first and last residue. The order of the fields is J gene, CDR3 length, clone size, V gene, D gene, CDR3 protein, CDR3 DNA. The D gene is left open where the match is weak. Not all rows give a size; the values are once, few, many and, for expanded clones, a class.

j_gene: TRBJ2-1
len: 16
abundance: -
v_gene: TRBV19
d_gene: TRBD2
CDR3aa: CATCLLGSGTYNEQFF
CDR3nt: TGTGCCACGTGCCTTTTGGGTAGCGGGACCTACAATGAGCAGTTCTTC

j_gene: TRBJ2-3
len: 19
abundance: -
v_gene: TRBV7-3
d_gene: TRBD2
CDR3aa: CASSLGAGLGRASTDTQYF
CDR3nt: TGTGCCAGCAGCTTAGGGGCGGGGCTAGGGAGGGCCAGCACAGATACGCAGTATTTT

j_gene: TRBJ2-7
len: 15
abundance: -
v_gene: TRBV27
d_gene: -
CDR3aa: CASSLARIPPYEQYF
CDR3nt: TGTGCCAGCAGTTTAGCCAGGATACCCCCCTACGAGCAGTACTTC

j_gene: TRBJ2-7
len: 12
abundance: once
v_gene: TRBV4-1
d_gene: -
CDR3aa: CASRGPQGWQYF
CDR3nt: TGCGCCAGCAGAGGGCCCCAGGGATGGCAGTACTTC

j_gene: TRBJ1-2
len: 13
abundance: -
v_gene: TRBV6-1
d_gene: -
CDR3aa: CASSERGTYGYTF
CDR3nt: TGTGCCAGCAGTGAACGGGGGACGTATGGCTACACCTTC

j_gene: TRBJ2-7
len: 16
abundance: -
v_gene: TRBV5-1
d_gene: TRBD1
CDR3aa: CASSLSYTGTGYEQYF
CDR3nt: TGCGCCAGCAGCTTATCATATACCGGGACAGGTTACGAGCAGTACTTC

j_gene: TRBJ1-2
len: 12
abundance: -
v_gene: TRBV19
d_gene: TRBD1
CDR3aa: CASSTGGYGYTF
CDR3nt: TGTGCCAGTTCGACAGGGGGGTATGGCTACACCTTC

j_gene: TRBJ2-7
len: 14
abundance: -
v_gene: TRBV5-1
d_gene: TRBD2
CDR3aa: CASTGLAGTYEQYF
CDR3nt: TGCGCCAGCACCGGACTAGCGGGCACCTACGAGCAGTACTTC

j_gene: TRBJ1-2
len: 18
abundance: -
v_gene: TRBV29-1
d_gene: TRBD1
CDR3aa: CSARLYPQGTESNYGYTF
CDR3nt: TGCAGCGCCCGACTCTACCCTCAAGGGACAGAATCTAACTATGGCTACACCTTC

j_gene: TRBJ1-5
len: 16
abundance: -
v_gene: TRBV19
d_gene: TRBD1
CDR3aa: CASSRRQGNGNQPQHF
CDR3nt: TGTGCCAGTTCCCGTCGACAGGGGAACGGCAATCAGCCCCAGCATTTT

j_gene: TRBJ1-2
len: 13
abundance: -
v_gene: TRBV5-1
d_gene: -
CDR3aa: CASSLSGTEGYTF
CDR3nt: TGCGCCAGCAGCTTGTCCGGGACGGAGGGCTACACCTTC

j_gene: TRBJ1-5
len: 15
abundance: -
v_gene: TRBV19
d_gene: TRBD1
CDR3aa: CASSADRARYQPQHF
CDR3nt: TGTGCCAGTAGTGCCGACAGGGCGCGATATCAGCCCCAGCATTTT

j_gene: TRBJ2-1
len: 14
abundance: once
v_gene: TRBV5-1
d_gene: -
CDR3aa: CASSSRDSYNEQFF
CDR3nt: TGCGCCAGCAGCTCCAGGGACTCCTACAATGAGCAGTTCTTC

j_gene: TRBJ2-1
len: 14
abundance: -
v_gene: TRBV27
d_gene: TRBD1
CDR3aa: CASSFGQGLSEQFF
CDR3nt: TGTGCCAGCAGTTTCGGACAGGGCCTCAGTGAGCAGTTCTTC

j_gene: TRBJ1-1
len: 16
abundance: -
v_gene: TRBV28
d_gene: TRBD1
CDR3aa: CASSSQVRGSYTEAFF
CDR3nt: TGTGCCAGCAGTTCTCAGGTCAGGGGGTCTTACACTGAAGCTTTCTTT

j_gene: TRBJ2-5
len: 13
abundance: few
v_gene: TRBV9
d_gene: TRBD1
CDR3aa: CASSADRGQTQYF
CDR3nt: TGTGCCAGCAGCGCCGACAGGGGACAGACCCAGTACTTC

j_gene: TRBJ1-5
len: 15
abundance: -
v_gene: TRBV10-3
d_gene: -
CDR3aa: CAISDRGGGNQPQHF
CDR3nt: TGTGCCATCAGTGACCGCGGGGGAGGTAATCAGCCCCAGCATTTT

j_gene: TRBJ1-2
len: 15
abundance: few
v_gene: TRBV27
d_gene: TRBD1
CDR3aa: CASSFARGGAYGYTF
CDR3nt: TGTGCCAGCAGTTTCGCCCGAGGGGGCGCATATGGCTACACCTTC

j_gene: TRBJ1-3
len: 14
abundance: -
v_gene: TRBV28
d_gene: -
CDR3aa: CASRRASPGNTIYF
CDR3nt: TGTGCCAGCAGGCGGGCCTCACCTGGAAACACCATATATTTT

j_gene: TRBJ2-7
len: 15
abundance: -
v_gene: TRBV5-1
d_gene: TRBD2
CDR3aa: CASSLDPSGNYEQYF
CDR3nt: TGCGCCAGCAGCTTGGATCCTAGCGGGAACTACGAGCAGTACTTC

j_gene: TRBJ2-1
len: 17
abundance: -
v_gene: TRBV25-1
d_gene: TRBD2
CDR3aa: CASSEASGRAGYNEQFF
CDR3nt: TGTGCCAGCAGTGAGGCTAGCGGGAGGGCCGGGTACAATGAGCAGTTCTTC

j_gene: TRBJ2-7
len: 13
abundance: -
v_gene: TRBV6-1
d_gene: -
CDR3aa: CASSESTLYEQYF
CDR3nt: TGTGCCAGCAGTGAATCCACTTTGTATGAGCAGTACTTC

j_gene: TRBJ2-1
len: 17
abundance: -
v_gene: TRBV30
d_gene: -
CDR3aa: CAWEDQATLSSYNEQFF
CDR3nt: TGTGCCTGGGAAGATCAGGCCACTCTAAGCTCCTACAATGAGCAGTTCTTC

j_gene: TRBJ2-7
len: 13
abundance: -
v_gene: TRBV5-6
d_gene: -
CDR3aa: CASSGAGVYEQYF
CDR3nt: TGTGCCAGCAGCGGCGCAGGGGTGTACGAGCAGTACTTC

j_gene: TRBJ2-5
len: 13
abundance: once
v_gene: TRBV7-3
d_gene: -
CDR3aa: CASTVGPQETQYF
CDR3nt: TGTGCCAGCACAGTAGGTCCCCAAGAGACCCAGTACTTC

j_gene: TRBJ2-3
len: 16
abundance: -
v_gene: TRBV5-1
d_gene: TRBD2
CDR3aa: CASSLRTSGSADTQYF
CDR3nt: TGCGCCAGCAGCCTAAGGACTAGCGGGAGCGCAGATACGCAGTATTTT

j_gene: TRBJ1-2
len: 16
abundance: -
v_gene: TRBV5-1
d_gene: -
CDR3aa: CASSLMVQTANYGYTF
CDR3nt: TGCGCCAGCAGCTTGATGGTACAGACAGCTAACTATGGCTACACCTTC

j_gene: TRBJ2-1
len: 17
abundance: -
v_gene: TRBV9
d_gene: TRBD2
CDR3aa: CASSAGGSGRTYNEQFF
CDR3nt: TGTGCCAGCAGCGCAGGGGGTAGCGGGAGGACCTACAATGAGCAGTTCTTC

j_gene: TRBJ1-1
len: 14
abundance: few
v_gene: TRBV5-4
d_gene: -
CDR3aa: CASSLGQQNTEAFF
CDR3nt: TGTGCCAGCAGCTTGGGACAGCAGAACACTGAAGCTTTCTTT

j_gene: TRBJ2-7
len: 17
abundance: -
v_gene: TRBV28
d_gene: -
CDR3aa: CASSFQGPRGVSYEQYF
CDR3nt: TGTGCCAGCAGTTTCCAAGGGCCCAGGGGAGTATCCTACGAGCAGTACTTC

j_gene: TRBJ1-2
len: 14
abundance: once
v_gene: TRBV7-9
d_gene: -
CDR3aa: CASSLFGRNYGYTF
CDR3nt: TGTGCCAGCAGCTTATTCGGCCGAAACTATGGCTACACCTTC

j_gene: TRBJ1-3
len: 15
abundance: -
v_gene: TRBV11-2
d_gene: TRBD1
CDR3aa: CASSLLRTGLNTIYF
CDR3nt: TGTGCCAGCAGCCTGCTGAGGACAGGGCTAAACACCATATATTTT

j_gene: TRBJ1-1
len: 15
abundance: -
v_gene: TRBV19
d_gene: TRBD1
CDR3aa: CASRREGASGTEAFF
CDR3nt: TGTGCCAGCCGACGGGAGGGGGCTTCGGGCACTGAAGCTTTCTTT

j_gene: TRBJ1-1
len: 14
abundance: -
v_gene: TRBV27
d_gene: -
CDR3aa: CASSFLRGRTEAFF
CDR3nt: TGTGCCAGTTCCTTTTTGAGGGGGAGAACTGAAGCTTTCTTT

j_gene: TRBJ1-2
len: 14
abundance: -
v_gene: TRBV6-1
d_gene: -
CDR3aa: CASSEVGRTEGYTF
CDR3nt: TGTGCCAGCAGTGAAGTGGGACGGACGGAAGGCTACACCTTC

j_gene: TRBJ2-1
len: 11
abundance: -
v_gene: TRBV6-5
d_gene: -
CDR3aa: CASSLRDVMFF
CDR3nt: TGTGCCAGCAGTCTCCGGGACGTTATGTTCTTC

j_gene: TRBJ1-2
len: 11
abundance: few
v_gene: TRBV5-1
d_gene: -
CDR3aa: CASSLEGGYTF
CDR3nt: TGCGCCAGCAGCTTGGAAGGAGGCTACACCTTC

j_gene: TRBJ2-3
len: 15
abundance: -
v_gene: TRBV18
d_gene: TRBD1
CDR3aa: CASSPMDRSTDTQYF
CDR3nt: TGTGCCAGCTCACCCATGGACAGGAGCACAGATACGCAGTATTTT

j_gene: TRBJ2-1
len: 17
abundance: -
v_gene: TRBV6-4
d_gene: TRBD2
CDR3aa: CASSDLRLADVDNEQFF
CDR3nt: TGTGCCAGCAGTGACTTACGACTAGCGGATGTAGACAATGAGCAGTTCTTC

j_gene: TRBJ2-5
len: 13
abundance: -
v_gene: TRBV19
d_gene: -
CDR3aa: CASRDLSRETQYF
CDR3nt: TGTGCCAGTAGGGACCTAAGCAGGGAGACCCAGTACTTC

j_gene: TRBJ2-2
len: 16
abundance: -
v_gene: TRBV5-1
d_gene: TRBD2
CDR3aa: CASSFVAGGSGGELFF
CDR3nt: TGCGCCAGCAGCTTTGTAGCGGGAGGATCGGGCGGGGAGCTGTTTTTT

j_gene: TRBJ1-4
len: 15
abundance: -
v_gene: TRBV2
d_gene: -
CDR3aa: CASSEAGGPNEKLFF
CDR3nt: TGTGCCAGCAGTGAAGCTGGGGGCCCTAATGAAAAACTGTTTTTT

j_gene: TRBJ2-5
len: 14
abundance: -
v_gene: TRBV6-5
d_gene: TRBD2
CDR3aa: CASSFPGLAGTQYF
CDR3nt: TGTGCCAGCAGTTTTCCGGGACTAGCGGGGACCCAGTACTTC

j_gene: TRBJ1-1
len: 17
abundance: -
v_gene: TRBV18
d_gene: -
CDR3aa: CASSPITGPKLNTEAFF
CDR3nt: TGTGCCAGCTCACCGATAACAGGGCCGAAATTGAACACTGAAGCTTTCTTT

j_gene: TRBJ2-1
len: 15
abundance: -
v_gene: TRBV2
d_gene: TRBD2
CDR3aa: CASEREGLLRNEQFF
CDR3nt: TGTGCCAGCGAGCGGGAGGGCCTGCTGAGGAATGAGCAGTTCTTC